This TCR beta chain was obtained from a study of T-cell reconstitution after alpha-beta-depleted transplantation in children. Ten or more counts support this clonotype. Preparing the TCRbeta library involved the use of unique molecular identifiers. A single record per CDR3 protein comes from TCRdb applying MiXCR to the PCR reads. The table shows under 350,000 distinct CDR3 sequences, with 9.9% occurring only once. This CDR3 has 12 amino acids. The V gene's germline CDR1 is LNHDA and CDR2 SQIVND (reference sequence). V was trimmed by 10 bases and J by 0 bases, leaving 8 bases between them. The specimen comprised PBMCs from the stem cell graft donor, sampled from the stem cell graft. The chain recombines TRBV19 with TRBJ2-3; D gene unclear. The receptor comes from a human donor who donated a stem cell graft to a child with SCID. The CDR3 reads CATRQSTDTQYF. The CDR3 coding sequence is TGTGCCACCCGCCAGAGCACAGATACGCAGTATTTT.